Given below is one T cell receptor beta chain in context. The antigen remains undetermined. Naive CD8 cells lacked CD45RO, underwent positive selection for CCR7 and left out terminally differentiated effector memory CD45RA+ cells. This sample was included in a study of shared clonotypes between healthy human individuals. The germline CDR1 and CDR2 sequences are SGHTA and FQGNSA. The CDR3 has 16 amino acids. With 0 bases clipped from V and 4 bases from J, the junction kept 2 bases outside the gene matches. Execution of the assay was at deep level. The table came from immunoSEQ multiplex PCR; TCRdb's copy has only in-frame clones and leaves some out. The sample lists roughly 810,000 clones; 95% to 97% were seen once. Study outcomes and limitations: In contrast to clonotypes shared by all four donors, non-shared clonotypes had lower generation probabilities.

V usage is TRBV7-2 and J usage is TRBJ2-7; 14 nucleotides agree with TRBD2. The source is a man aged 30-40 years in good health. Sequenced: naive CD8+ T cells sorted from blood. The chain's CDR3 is CASSLAGLAGVYEQYF. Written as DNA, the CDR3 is TGTGCCAGCAGCTTAGCGGGACTAGCGGGAGTGTACGAGCAGTACTTC. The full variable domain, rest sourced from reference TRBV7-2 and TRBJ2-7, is GAGVSQSPSNKVTEKGKDVELRCDPISGHTALYWYRQSLGQGLEFLIYFQGNSAPDKSGLPSDRFSAERTGGSVSTLTIQRTQQEDSAVYLCASSLAGLAGVYEQYFGPGTRLTVT.